The clone carrying this TCR beta chain has a handful of counts. Cells sorted as Tregs were CD4+, CD25+ and CD127-/low. Germline loops: CDR1 MNHNY, CDR2 SVGAGI (reference sequence). This CDR3 comprises 13 residues. Trimming cost V 6 bases and J 7 bases, with 13 bases left between them. After constant-region reverse-primer amplification, full-length variable regions underwent semi-nested PCR with Nested Universal Primer A. TCRdb used MiXCR to reprocess the 5' RACE reads, holding one entry per CDR3 protein. Among approximately 60,000 distinct CDR3 sequences listed, under 25% were seen once. This receptor was obtained from a female donor with breast cancer. The source material was tumor-infiltrating Tregs sorted from the breast tumor. This chain connects TRBV6-6 to TRBJ2-1; D remains ambiguous. CDR3 in amino acids: CASSQEYMNEQFF. In DNA form, the CDR3 reads TGTGCCAGCAGCCAGGAGTATATGAATGAGCAGTTCTTC.